The 9 T cell receptor beta chains in this list originate from one sample, sequenced in a study of blood T cells in healthy people across ages. A second PCR, run for 7 to 11 cycles, used a sample-barcoded 5' primer plus a J-beta primer mix. Each CDR3 protein is one row after TCRdb ran MiXCR on the 5' RACE reads. The data contain about 730,000 distinct CDR3 sequences, 35% to 45% of them singletons. Sample: blood. The receptors originated from a woman in her sixties in good health.

This clonotype was found a few times. The chain links TRBV7-9 to TRBJ2-1, with 8 nucleotides matching TRBD2. This CDR3 has 15 amino acids. Trimming cost V 5 bases and J 5 bases; bases outside gene matches: 8. Germline CDR1 and CDR2: SEHNR and FQNEAQ (reference sequence). CDR3 in DNA: TGTGCCAGCAGCCCACCGGGAGGGTTGAACAATGAGCAGTTCTTC. It encodes CASSPPGGLNNEQFF.

About this clonotype itself: This sequence may be a read error, since a much larger clone differs from it by one base. CDR3 loop: CASRYSGYRDQYF. The CDR3 nucleotides are TGTGCCAGCAGGTACTCCGGATACAGAGACCAGTACTTC. J is TRBJ2-7 and V is TRBV6-5; D gene uncertain. The CDR3 has 13 amino acids. Germline CDR1 and CDR2: MNHEY and SVGAGI.

In the case of this clonotype: Given a much more abundant clone one base away, this may be a read error. The chain links TRBV7-9 to TRBJ2-1; 7 nucleotides align to TRBD2. V lost 3 bases to trimming and J lost 10 bases; unmatched junction nucleotides: 3. This CDR3 region has 12 residues. The germline CDR1 and CDR2 sequences are SEHNR and FQNEAQ (reference sequence). CDR3 sequence: CASSLGGEEQFF. CDR3 nucleotides: TGTGCCAGCAGCTTGGGGGGGGAGGAGCAGTTCTTC.

This clonotype has only one observation. The chain is built from TRBV29-1 and TRBJ2-1; TRBD2 matches 7 bases. The CDR3 covers 12 residues. Looked up from germline, CDR1 is SQVTM and CDR2 is ANQGSEA. For the CDR3, the DNA is TGCATGGGGGGGAGCTCCTACAATGAGCAGTTCTTC. Its protein is CMGGSSYNEQFF.

V gene TRBV27 combines with J gene TRBJ1-5; 10 bases map to TRBD1. This CDR3 has 16 amino acids. After removal of 6 bases from V and 8 bases from J, the junction contained 13 bases not matched to a gene. The germline gives CDR1 MNHEY, CDR2 SMNVEV (reference sequence). The CDR3 region is CASRAGTGAFSEPQHF. The CDR3 nucleotides read TGTGCCAGCAGAGCCGGGACAGGGGCCTTCTCGGAGCCCCAGCATTTT.

This sequence joins TRBV21-1 and TRBJ1-5; TRBD1 was called by the table and not checked on the DNA. TRBV21-1 is a pseudogene locus. The CDR3 sequence is 16 residues long. The CDR3 DNA reads TGTGCCAGCAGCAAAGGGGGACCGGGGAACGATCAGCCCCAGCATTTT. Translated, it gives CASSKGGPGNDQPQHF.

This clonotype turned up a few times. The chain couples TRBV12-3 or TRBV12-4 to TRBJ2-1, with no clear D. This CDR3 region has 11 residues. Trimming left V 8 bases short and J 7 bases short, with 9 bases between. For the CDR3, the DNA is TGTGCCAGCGTTCGGGTAAATGAGCAGTTCTTC. Protein sequence: CASVRVNEQFF.

As for this clonotype: A read error may produce the germline difference seen at one junction end. This chain joins TRBV4-2 and TRBJ2-1, with 9 positions matching TRBD2. The CDR3 loop spans 17 amino acids. Germline V CDR1 and CDR2: LGHNA, YNFKEQ. The DNA for the CDR3 is TGTGCCAACAGCCTGCGGACATCCCTAGCGGGGAAAGAGACCCAGTTCTTC. Residues: CANSLRTSLAGKETQFF.

The table lists this clonotype with a count of one. The chain has TRBV12-3 or TRBV12-4 and TRBJ2-1; 11 bases map to TRBD2. This CDR3 is 13 amino acids long. With 6 bases clipped from V and 9 bases from J, the junction kept 4 bases outside the gene matches. In DNA, the CDR3 is TGTGCCAGCAGACTAGCGGGGGCACCTGAGCAGTTCTTC. The encoded protein is CASRLAGAPEQFF.